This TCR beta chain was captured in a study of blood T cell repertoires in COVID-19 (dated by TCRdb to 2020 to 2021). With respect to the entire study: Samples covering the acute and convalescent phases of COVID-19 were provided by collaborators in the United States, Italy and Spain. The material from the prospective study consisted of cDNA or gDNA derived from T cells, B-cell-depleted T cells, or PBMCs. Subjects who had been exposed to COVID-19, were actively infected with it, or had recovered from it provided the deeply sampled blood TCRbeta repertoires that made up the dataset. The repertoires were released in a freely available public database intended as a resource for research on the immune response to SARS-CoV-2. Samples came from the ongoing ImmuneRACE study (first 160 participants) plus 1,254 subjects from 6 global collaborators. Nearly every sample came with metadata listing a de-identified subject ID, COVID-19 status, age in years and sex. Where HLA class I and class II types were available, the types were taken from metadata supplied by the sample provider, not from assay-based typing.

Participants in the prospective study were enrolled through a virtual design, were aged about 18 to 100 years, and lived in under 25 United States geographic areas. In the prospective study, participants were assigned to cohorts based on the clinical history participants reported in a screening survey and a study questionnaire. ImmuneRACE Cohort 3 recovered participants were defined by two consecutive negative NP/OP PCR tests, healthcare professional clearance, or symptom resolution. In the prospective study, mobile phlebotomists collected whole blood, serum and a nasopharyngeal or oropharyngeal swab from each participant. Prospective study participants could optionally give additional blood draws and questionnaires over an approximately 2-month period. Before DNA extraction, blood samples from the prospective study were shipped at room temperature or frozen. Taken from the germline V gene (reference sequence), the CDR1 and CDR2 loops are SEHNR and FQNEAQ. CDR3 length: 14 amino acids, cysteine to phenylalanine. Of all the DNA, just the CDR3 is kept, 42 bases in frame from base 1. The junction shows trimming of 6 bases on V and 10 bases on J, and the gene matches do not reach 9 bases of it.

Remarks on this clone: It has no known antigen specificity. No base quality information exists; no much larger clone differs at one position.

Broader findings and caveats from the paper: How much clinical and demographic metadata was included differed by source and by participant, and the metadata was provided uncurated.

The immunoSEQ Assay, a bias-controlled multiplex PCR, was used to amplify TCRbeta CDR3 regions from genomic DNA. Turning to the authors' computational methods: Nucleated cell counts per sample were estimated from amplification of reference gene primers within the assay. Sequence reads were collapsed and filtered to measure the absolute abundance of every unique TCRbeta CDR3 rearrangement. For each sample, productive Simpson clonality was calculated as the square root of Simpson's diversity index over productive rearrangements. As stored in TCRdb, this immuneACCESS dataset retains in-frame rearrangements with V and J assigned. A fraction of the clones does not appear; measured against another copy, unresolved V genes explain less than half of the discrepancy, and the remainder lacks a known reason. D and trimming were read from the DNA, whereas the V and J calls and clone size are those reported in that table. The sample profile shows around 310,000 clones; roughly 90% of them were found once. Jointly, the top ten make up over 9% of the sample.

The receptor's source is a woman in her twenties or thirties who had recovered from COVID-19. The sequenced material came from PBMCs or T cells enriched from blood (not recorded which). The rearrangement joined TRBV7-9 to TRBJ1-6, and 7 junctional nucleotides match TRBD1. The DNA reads TGTGCCAGCAGTTCCGACAGGGCACGGTCACCCCTCCACTTT. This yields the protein CASSSDRARSPLHF. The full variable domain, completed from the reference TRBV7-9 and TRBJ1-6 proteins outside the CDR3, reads DTGVSQNPRHKITKRGQNVTFRCDPISEHNRLYWYRQTLGQGPEFLTYFQNEAQLEKSRLLSDRFSAERPKGSFSTLEIQRTEQGDSAMYLCASSSDRARSPLHFGNGTRLTVT.